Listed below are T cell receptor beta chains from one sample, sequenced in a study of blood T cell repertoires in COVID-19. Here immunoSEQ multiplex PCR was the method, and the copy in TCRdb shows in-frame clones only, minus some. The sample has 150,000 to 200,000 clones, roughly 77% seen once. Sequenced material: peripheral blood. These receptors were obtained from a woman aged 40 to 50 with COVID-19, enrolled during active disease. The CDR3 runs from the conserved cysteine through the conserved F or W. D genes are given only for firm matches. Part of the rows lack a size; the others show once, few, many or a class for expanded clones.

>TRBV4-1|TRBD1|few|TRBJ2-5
CASSPWTGQETQYF
TGCGCCAGCAGCCCCTGGACAGGTCAAGAGACCCAGTACTTC
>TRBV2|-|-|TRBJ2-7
CASRRFTSVEQYF
TGTGCCAGCCGAAGATTTACCTCGGTCGAGCAGTACTTC
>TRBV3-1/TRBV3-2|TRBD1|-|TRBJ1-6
CASSRFRDRNNSPLHF
TGTGCCAGCAGCCGGTTCCGGGACAGGAATAATTCACCCCTCCACTTT
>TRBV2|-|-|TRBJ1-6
CASSEQGSNNSPLHF
TGTGCCAGCAGTGAACAGGGGTCCAATAATTCACCCCTCCACTTT
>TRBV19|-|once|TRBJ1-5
CASSQTENQPQHF
TGTGCCAGTAGTCAGACTGAGAATCAGCCCCAGCATTTT
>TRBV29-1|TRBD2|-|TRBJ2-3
CSVSVAGSGTDTQYF
TGCAGCGTTTCCGTAGCGGGTTCGGGCACAGATACGCAGTATTTT
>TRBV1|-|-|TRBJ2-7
CTSSQDKKQGTYEQYF
TGCACCAGCAGCCAAGATAAGAAACAGGGGACCTACGAGCAGTACTTC
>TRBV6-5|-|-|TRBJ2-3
CASSYSRSADTQYF
TGTGCCAGCAGTTACTCCCGGAGTGCAGATACGCAGTATTTT
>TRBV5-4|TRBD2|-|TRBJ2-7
CASSLTSGSDEQYF
TGTGCCAGCAGCTTAACTAGCGGGAGTGACGAGCAGTACTTC
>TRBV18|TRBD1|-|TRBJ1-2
CASSPPKTTGHGYTF
TGTGCCAGCTCACCACCCAAAACGACAGGGCATGGCTACACCTTC
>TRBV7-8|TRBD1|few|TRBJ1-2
CASSLGVGKQGASGYTF
TGTGCCAGCAGCTTAGGGGTTGGGAAACAGGGGGCCTCTGGCTACACCTTC
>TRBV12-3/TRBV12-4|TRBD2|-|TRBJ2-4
CASRIGRNIQYF
TGTGCCAGCAGGATCGGGAGGAACATTCAGTACTTC
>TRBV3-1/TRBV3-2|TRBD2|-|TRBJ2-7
CASSRGTSGEQYF
TGTGCCAGCAGCCGCGGGACTAGCGGAGAGCAGTACTTC
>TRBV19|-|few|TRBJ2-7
CASSIQFSYEQYF
TGTGCCAGTAGTATCCAGTTCTCCTACGAGCAGTACTTC
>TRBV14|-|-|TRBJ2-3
CASSRPSAGIMGTQYF
TGTGCCAGCAGCCGCCCCAGCGCGGGGATCATGGGGACGCAGTATTTT
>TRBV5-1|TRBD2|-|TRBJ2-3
CASSVGLAESTDTQYF
TGCGCCAGCAGCGTCGGACTAGCGGAAAGCACAGATACGCAGTATTTT
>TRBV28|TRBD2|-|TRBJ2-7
CASSLVSGRRYEQYF
TGTGCCAGCAGTTTGGTGAGCGGGAGGAGGTACGAGCAGTACTTC
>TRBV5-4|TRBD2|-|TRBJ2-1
CASSQGNREAGGPFF
TGTGCCAGCAGCCAGGGAAATCGGGAAGCGGGAGGGCCGTTCTTC
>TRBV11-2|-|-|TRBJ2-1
CASSPGYEQFF
TGTGCCAGCAGCCCAGGGTACGAGCAGTTCTTC
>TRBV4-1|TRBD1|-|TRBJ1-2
CASSQKQGLLPNNYGYTF
TGCGCCAGCAGCCAAAAACAGGGGTTACTGCCTAATAACTATGGCTACACCTTC
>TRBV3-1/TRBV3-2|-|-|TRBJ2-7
CASSQETGSTYEQYF
TGTGCCAGCAGCCAAGAAACAGGGTCGACCTACGAGCAGTACTTC
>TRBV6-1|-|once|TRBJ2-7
CASSERGGRDEQYF
TGTGCCAGCAGTGAAAGGGGGGGCCGGGACGAGCAGTACTTC
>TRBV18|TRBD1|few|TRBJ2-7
CASSPGTGEFYEQYF
TGTGCCAGCTCACCAGGGACAGGGGAATTCTACGAGCAGTACTTC
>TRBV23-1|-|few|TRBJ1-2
CASSFTGPRSYGYTF
TGCGCCAGCAGTTTTACAGGGCCCCGGTCCTATGGCTACACCTTC
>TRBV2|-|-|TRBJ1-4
CASSGEGSREKLFF
TGTGCCAGCAGTGGAGAAGGGAGCAGAGAAAAACTGTTTTTT
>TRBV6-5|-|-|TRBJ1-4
CASKRSATNEKLFF
TGTGCCAGCAAGAGATCTGCAACTAATGAAAAACTGTTTTTT
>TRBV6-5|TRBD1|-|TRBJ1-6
CASRSGQGYNSPLHF
TGTGCCAGCAGATCGGGACAGGGGTATAATTCACCCCTCCACTTT
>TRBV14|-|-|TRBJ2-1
CASRSGLSIEEQFF
TGTGCCAGCAGATCGGGACTGTCCATCGAGGAGCAGTTCTTC
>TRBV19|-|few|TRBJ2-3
CASSATADTQYF
TGTGCCAGTAGTGCCACAGCAGATACGCAGTATTTT
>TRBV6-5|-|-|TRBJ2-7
CASRRAYEQYF
TGTGCCAGCAGAAGAGCCTACGAGCAGTACTTC
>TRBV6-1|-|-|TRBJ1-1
CASSVRGSYTMNTEAFF
TGTGCCAGCAGTGTAAGAGGTTCGTATACAATGAACACTGAAGCTTTCTTT
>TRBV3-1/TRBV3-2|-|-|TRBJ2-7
CASSQEQGIHYEQYF
TGTGCCAGCAGCCAAGAACAGGGCATTCACTACGAGCAGTACTTC
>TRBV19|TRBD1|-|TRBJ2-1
CASSDRQGGGNEQFF
TGTGCCAGTAGTGACCGACAGGGGGGTGGGAATGAGCAGTTCTTC
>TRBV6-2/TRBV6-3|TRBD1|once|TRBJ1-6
CASSLNPTGGISPLHF
TGTGCCAGCAGTCTGAACCCGACAGGGGGCATATCACCCCTCCACTTT
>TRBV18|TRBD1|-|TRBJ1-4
CASSPQRGHTNEKLFF
TGTGCCAGCTCACCCCAAAGGGGGCATACTAATGAAAAACTGTTTTTT
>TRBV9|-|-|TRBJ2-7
CASSSGGPGYEQYF
TGTGCCAGCAGCTCCGGCGGGCCGGGGTACGAGCAGTACTTC
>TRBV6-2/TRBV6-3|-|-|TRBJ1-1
CASSYPPGGDQAFF
TGTGCCAGCAGTTACCCCCCCGGCGGGGACCAAGCTTTCTTT